This T cell receptor (beta chain) was retrieved from a study of blood T cell repertoires in COVID-19 (dated by TCRdb to 2018 to 2021). Broadly, across the study: Samples covering the acute and convalescent phases of COVID-19 were provided by collaborators in the United States, Italy and Spain. The prospective study material was composed of cDNA or gDNA derived from T cells, B-cell-depleted T cells, or PBMCs. Deeply sampled blood TCRbeta repertoires from subjects exposed to, actively infected with, or recovered from COVID-19 were included in the dataset. The repertoires were released in a freely available public database meant as a resource for research on the immune response to SARS-CoV-2. The samples were drawn from the first 160 participants of the ongoing ImmuneRACE study and from 1,254 subjects provided by 6 global collaborators. The sample metadata nearly always contained a de-identified subject ID, COVID-19 status, age in years and sex. Where HLA class I and class II types were available, the types were taken from metadata supplied by the sample provider, not from assay-based typing. The investigation overall reported the following: Clinical and demographic metadata were provided uncurated, with the amount varying by source and participant.

TCRbeta CDR3 regions were amplified from genomic DNA by means of the immunoSEQ Assay, a bias-controlled multiplex PCR. In the source study's methods: The number of nucleated cells in each sample was estimated from the amplification of reference gene primers within the assay. To quantify the absolute abundance of each unique TCRbeta CDR3 rearrangement, sequence reads were collapsed and filtered. For each sample, productive Simpson clonality was calculated as the square root of Simpson's diversity index over productive rearrangements. Entries here come from immuneACCESS through TCRdb and include only in-frame sequences with V and J called. Some clones fail to appear in such tables; in the studies checked, an unresolved V gene covers under half of the shortfall, and the cause of the remainder is unknown. D and trimming come from the DNA, and the V and J calls and clone size come from that table. The sample data list around 230,000 clones, and roughly four fifths of these were observed just once. The ten most abundant clones make up about 10% of the sample.

Including cysteine and phenylalanine, the CDR3 has 15 amino acids. This entry keeps only the CDR3 DNA: 45 bases, framed from base 1. The germline ends are 15 bases apart after V is trimmed by 4 bases and J by 2 bases. Taken from the germline V gene, the CDR1 and CDR2 loops are SGHTA and FQGNSA. On this clone: The antigen it recognizes is unknown. Base qualities are not provided; no much larger clone lies one nucleotide away.

In the prospective study, participants were roughly 18 to 100 years old, resided in 24 geographic areas of the United States, and were enrolled through a virtual design. Cohort assignment in the prospective study relied on participant-reported clinical history from a screening survey and a study questionnaire. For ImmuneRACE Cohort 3, a participant was defined as recovered based on two consecutive negative NP/OP PCR tests, clearance by a healthcare professional, or resolution of symptoms. Each participant in the prospective study had whole blood, serum and a nasopharyngeal or oropharyngeal swab collected by mobile phlebotomists. Participants in the prospective study had the option to provide additional blood draws and questionnaires over a roughly 2-month period. Before DNA extraction, prospective study blood samples were shipped either frozen or at room temperature.

The sequenced sample consisted of PBMCs or T cells enriched from blood (not recorded which). The TCR originated in a middle-aged man who had recovered from COVID-19. The chain is made from TRBV7-2 and TRBJ2-7; the D gene is perhaps TRBD2, from 5 matching bases. CDR3 loop: CASSSGNSQAYEQYF. DNA sequence: TGTGCCAGCAGCTCGGGGAACAGCCAAGCCTACGAGCAGTACTTC.